The clone carrying this T cell receptor beta chain was detected only a few times. Antigen specificity is unknown. An absence of ophthalmopathy progression within 18 months meant stable Graves' hyperthyroidism. The study based diagnoses on clinical symptoms, serum thyroxine and TRAb, thyroid ultrasound and orbital computed tomography. CDR3 size: 16 residues. Germline trimming cut 4 bases from V and 9 bases from J; bases unmatched to any gene: 9. Germline V gives CDR1 KGHDR, CDR2 SFDVKD. This record belongs to a study of T cells in Graves' hyperthyroidism and ophthalmopathy. Points from the study as a whole: Ophthalmopathy and stable hyperthyroidism were separated by a 13 V-J model.

Amplified regions were TCR beta CDR3 sequences from RNA transcripts. A first-round RT-PCR of the TCR CDR3 used the HTBI primer set. TCRdb analysed the multiplex PCR reads with MiXCR anew, one entry per CDR3 protein. The table records about 590,000 distinct CDR3 sequences, around 14% of them present only once. This chain links TRBV24-1 with TRBJ2-1; TRBD2 aligns across 12 bases. The clonotype comes from a woman aged 30 to 39 with Graves' hyperthyroidism. Sequenced input: blood. The CDR3, as DNA: TGTGCCACCAGTGAGGGAACGACTAGCGGGAGTGGTGAGCAGTTCTTC. Amino acid sequence: CATSEGTTSGSGEQFF.